This T cell receptor beta chain was captured in a study of breast tumors, draining lymph nodes, adjacent tissues. The lymph nodes were axillary draining lymph nodes from breast cancer patients. CDR3 size: 19 residues. V lost 2 bases to trimming and J lost 0 bases; unmatched junction nucleotides: 9. Germline V CDR1 and CDR2: LGHDT, YNNKEL (reference sequence). General study findings and limits: That most tumor T cells come from lymph nodes remained unproven. Compared with lymph nodes, tumors were less diverse; compared with nontumor tissue, more. The data were judged consistent with most tumor T cells coming from lymph node and expanding in tumor.

For this clonotype: Its antigen is still unknown.

TCRdb called the multiplex PCR reads again in MiXCR, with one record for every CDR3 protein. The sample has about 180,000 distinct CDR3 sequences, approximately 33% seen once; the top ten hold 3.5% to 4.5%. This receptor was obtained from a female donor with breast cancer. Some clones in this sample may be carry-over from other donors' samples. V usage is TRBV3-1 and J usage is TRBJ2-3, with 12 bases lining up with TRBD2. Sequencing was performed on axillary lymph node tissue. The CDR3 sequence: CASSQLKTSGGTSTDTQYF. CDR3 bases: TGTGCCAGCAGCCAACTAAAAACTAGCGGGGGGACTAGCACAGATACGCAGTATTTT.